A single sample gave rise to the 24 T cell receptor beta chains below, sequenced in a study of blood T cell repertoires in COVID-19 (dated by TCRdb to 2020 to 2022). Library preparation employed the immunoSEQ multiplex PCR assay. Drawn from immuneACCESS, this table holds only the in-frame rearrangements with V and J called that TCRdb kept. Clones are partly lost; checked studies trace under half to an unresolved V gene and leave the rest unexplained. This sample is represented by around 260,000 clones; around 90% of them were singletons. The ten top clones hold 1% to 1.3% of the sample. The sequenced sample was PBMCs or T cells enriched from blood (not recorded which). The receptors come from a woman aged 25-40 years who had recovered from COVID-19.

The rearrangement uses TRBV2 and TRBJ2-3, with a tentative D call TRBD1 (6 bases). V gave up 5 bases and J gave up 6 bases, with 15 bases separating them. From germline, CDR1 is SNHLY and CDR2 FYNNEI. The CDR3 extends over 14 amino acids. This CDR3 reads CASSFQGRADTQYF. The CDR3 DNA reads as TGTGCCAGCAGTTTCCAGGGGAGAGCGGATACGCAGTATTTT.

The chain recombines TRBV6-5 with TRBJ2-7; a weak D match, TRBD2 (6 bases). The CDR3 sequence is 13 residues long. Trimming pared 7 bases from V and 5 bases from J, leaving 15 bases between. Germline V gene sequence: CDR1 MNHEY, CDR2 SVGAGI. CDR3 sequence reads: CASITEGIHEQYF. CDR3 in DNA: TGTGCCAGCATTACGGAGGGTATCCACGAGCAGTACTTC.

The genes are TRBV28 and TRBJ2-7, with D tentatively TRBD1 (5 bases). V lost 6 bases to trimming and J lost 3 bases, with 12 bases between them. The CDR3 spans 13 residues. The germline V gene has CDR1 MDHEN and CDR2 SYDVKM. This CDR3 is CASRAGQSYEQYF. The DNA for the CDR3 is TGTGCCAGCAGAGCAGGGCAGAGCTACGAGCAGTACTTC. Full variable domain (rest looked up from reference TRBV28 and TRBJ2-7): DVKVTQSSRYLVKRTGEKVFLECVQDMDHENMFWYRQDPGLGLRLIYFSYDVKMKEKGDIPEGYSVSREKKERFSLILESASTNQTSMYLCASRAGQSYEQYFGPGTRLTVT.

The J gene is TRBJ1-2, the V gene TRBV5-1, with TRBD1 matching 9 bases. CDR3 length: 15 residues. V trimming: 3 bases; J trimming: 4 bases; junction bases outside the gene matches: 7. Germline loops: CDR1 SGHRS, CDR2 YFSETQ. For the CDR3, the DNA is TGCGCCAGCAGCTCAGGACAGGGGACCCCCTATGGCTACACCTTC. Its protein product is CASSSGQGTPYGYTF.

The chain combines TRBV15 with TRBJ2-7, with a weak D call TRBD1 (6 bases). The V end lost 5 bases, the J end lost 0 bases, and 11 bases lay between the germline ends. Germline-derived CDR1 and CDR2 are LNHNV and YYDKDF (reference sequence). The CDR3 is 14 amino acids. The CDR3 nucleotides read TGTGCCACCAGCGTCGGGACACCCTCCTACGAGCAGTACTTC. As protein: CATSVGTPSYEQYF.

CDR3 amino acids: CASSIFLGGSSEAFF. The CDR3 DNA is TGTGCCAGTAGTATCTTTTTAGGCGGGAGTTCTGAAGCTTTCTTT. The chain carries TRBV19 and TRBJ1-1; no firm D call. Between the trimmed V and J ends, which lost 3 bases and 6 bases, there was a span of 17 bases. CDR3 length: 15 residues. Germline V gene data show CDR1 as LNHDA and CDR2 as SQIVND (reference sequence).

V and J are TRBV10-3 and TRBJ2-7; D is unclear. Germline CDR1 reads ENHRY; CDR2 reads SYGVKD. This CDR3 has 13 amino acids. The V and J ends lost 5 bases and 0 bases respectively, with 8 bases between them. CDR3 in amino acids: CAISNSHSYEQYF. Here the CDR3 DNA reads TGTGCCATCAGTAACTCCCACTCCTACGAGCAGTACTTC.

The chain employs TRBV20-1 and TRBJ1-2; 7 bases match TRBD1. The germline V gene encodes CDR1 DFQATT and CDR2 SNEGSKA (reference sequence). V was clipped by 6 bases and J by 4 bases; unmatched bases: 2. CDR3 length equals 11 residues. Here the CDR3 DNA reads TGCAGTGCAACAGGGGCCTATGGCTACACCTTC. It translates to CSATGAYGYTF.

This chain connects TRBV24-1 to TRBJ2-3, with D tentatively TRBD2 (7 bases). The CDR3 extends over 18 amino acids. V lost 4 bases to trimming and J lost 0 bases, with 19 bases between them. In germline, CDR1 is KGHDR, CDR2 SFDVKD. CDR3 sequence: CATSDRGGGGPSTDTQYF. CDR3 DNA sequence: TGTGCCACCAGTGACCGCGGGGGCGGGGGTCCTAGCACAGATACGCAGTATTTT.

This sequence joins TRBV7-2 and TRBJ2-7, with D possibly being TRBD2 (6 bases). This CDR3 is 14 amino acids long. The germline V and J ends were trimmed by 5 bases and 4 bases, with 15 bases remaining between them. The germline CDR1 and CDR2 sequences are SGHTA and FQGNSA. The CDR3 DNA follows: TGTGCCAGCAGCATTTTAGCGGAGCGTTACGAGCAGTACTTC. Its protein product is CASSILAERYEQYF. Full variable domain (rest looked up from reference TRBV7-2 and TRBJ2-7): GAGVSQSPSNKVTEKGKDVELRCDPISGHTALYWYRQSLGQGLEFLIYFQGNSAPDKSGLPSDRFSAERTGGSVSTLTIQRTQQEDSAVYLCASSILAERYEQYFGPGTRLTVT.

This chain connects TRBV27 to TRBJ2-1, with D possibly being TRBD1 (5 bases). V lost 2 bases to trimming and J lost 10 bases, with 12 bases between them. CDR1 and CDR2 from the germline V gene are MNHEY and SMNVEV (reference sequence). This CDR3 has 13 residues. The DNA of the CDR3 is TGTGCCAGCAGTTTAAGGGCAGGGTACGAGCAGTTCTTC. It yields the protein CASSLRAGYEQFF.

The chain employs TRBV6-4 and TRBJ2-5; a possible D gene is TRBD2 (5 bases). CDR3 length equals 13 residues. Germline assignment: CDR1 MRHNA and CDR2 SNTAGT. The V end lost 4 bases, the J end lost 5 bases, and 11 bases lay between the germline ends. Written as DNA, the CDR3 is TGTGCCAGCAGTGTACAACTAGATGAGACCCAGTACTTC. This gives the protein CASSVQLDETQYF.

This sequence joins TRBV7-9 and TRBJ2-3; TRBD1 matches 7 bases. Germline values: CDR1 SEHNR, CDR2 FQNEAQ (reference sequence). The junction had 11 bases not matched to a gene; V was cut back by 5 bases and J by 3 bases. The CDR3 runs 16 residues. The CDR3: CASSPTKTGKTDTQYF. The CDR3 DNA is TGTGCCAGCAGCCCAACGAAGACAGGGAAAACAGATACGCAGTATTTT.

V and J are TRBV19 and TRBJ1-2; the D is unclear. CDR3 length: 12 amino acids. Germline assignment: CDR1 LNHDA and CDR2 SQIVND (reference sequence). Deletions cut 5 bases from V and 4 bases from J, with 8 bases between. The CDR3 protein is CASSGPGYGYTF. The CDR3 DNA follows: TGTGCCAGTAGTGGGCCAGGCTATGGCTACACCTTC.

The genes are TRBV7-3 and TRBJ1-1; no clear D gene. CDR3 size: 14 residues. Germline V gives CDR1 SGHTA, CDR2 FQGTGA. V was trimmed by 3 bases and J by 0 bases, leaving 8 bases between them. CDR3 amino acids: CASSFNAMNTEAFF. CDR3 DNA: TGTGCCAGCAGCTTTAATGCGATGAACACTGAAGCTTTCTTT.

The chain uses TRBV7-2 and TRBJ2-5; TRBD2 matches at 13 bases. From germline, CDR1 is SGHTA and CDR2 FQGNSA. The CDR3 is made up of 16 amino acids. The junction had 1 base not matched to a gene; V was cut back by 1 base and J by 2 bases. CDR3 DNA sequence: TGTGCCAGCAGCTTAGGACTAGCGGGAGGACAAGAGACCCAGTACTTC. Protein product: CASSLGLAGGQETQYF.

V gene TRBV7-8 combines with J gene TRBJ2-7, with TRBD2 identical over 11 bases. Germline CDR1 is SGHVS and CDR2 is FQNEAQ. The ends lost 4 bases at V and 10 bases at J; junction bases unmatched: 12. The CDR3 has 15 amino acids. The CDR3 loop reads CASSSTMGTSGSQYF. CDR3 sequence (DNA): TGTGCCAGCAGCTCTACAATGGGGACTAGCGGATCCCAGTACTTC. Filled out from reference TRBV7-8 and TRBJ2-7, the complete variable domain reads GAGVSQSPRYKVAKRGQDVALRCDPISGHVSLFWYQQALGQGPEFLTYFQNEAQLDKSGLPSDRFFAERPEGSVSTLKIQRTQQEDSAVYLCASSSTMGTSGSQYFGPGTRLTVT.

This chain uses TRBV28 with TRBJ1-5; TRBD1 might be the D (5 bases). This CDR3 has 14 residues. CDR1 is MDHEN and CDR2 is SYDVKM in the germline V gene. The V and J ends lost 3 bases and 5 bases respectively, with 11 bases between them. The CDR3: CASSLLPRDQPQHF. The CDR3 region has the DNA TGTGCCAGCAGTTTGTTACCCAGGGATCAGCCCCAGCATTTT.

This clone was seen a handful of times. V is TRBV15 and J is TRBJ1-5; unclear D gene. V dropped 5 bases and J dropped 0 bases, with 14 bases sitting between them. CDR1 and CDR2 (germline): LNHNV, YYDKDF (reference sequence). The CDR3 covers 16 residues. CDR3 bases: TGTGCCACCAGCGTAGACCCAGGATATAGCAATCAGCCCCAGCATTTT. Its translation: CATSVDPGYSNQPQHF.

The rearrangement joins TRBV11-2 to TRBJ1-2, with 8 bases lining up with TRBD1. The CDR3 has 14 residues. Looked up from germline, CDR1 is SGHAT and CDR2 is FQNNGV. After removal of 3 bases from V and 8 bases from J, the junction contained 8 bases not matched to a gene. CDR3 protein: CASSLTGAFGGYTF. The DNA of the CDR3 is TGTGCCAGCAGCTTGACAGGGGCATTTGGGGGCTACACCTTC.

This chain links TRBV19 with TRBJ1-1, with 7 nucleotides matching TRBD1. Germline V lookup: CDR1 LNHDA, CDR2 SQIVND (reference sequence). The CDR3 spans 15 residues. Trimming cost V 1 base and J 4 bases; bases outside gene matches: 6. The CDR3 spells CASSIGLQGRTEAFF. The DNA of the CDR3 is TGTGCCAGTAGTATAGGGTTACAGGGGCGCACTGAAGCTTTCTTT.

The chain employs TRBV28 and TRBJ1-1; no reliable D call. This CDR3 contains 14 residues. The ends were cut back, 7 bases at V and 0 bases at J, with 12 bases in the middle. CDR1 is MDHEN, CDR2 SYDVKM, per germline. Written as DNA, the CDR3 is TGTGCCAGCACTTTGGTGCAGATGAACACTGAAGCTTTCTTT. Translated: CASTLVQMNTEAFF.

CDR3 protein: CASRIAGTSGYTDTQYF. CDR3 nucleotides: TGTGCCAGCAGAATTGCCGGGACTAGCGGTTACACAGATACGCAGTATTTT. J is TRBJ2-3 and V is TRBV28; 11 positions match TRBD2. The CDR3 has 17 amino acids. Trimming cost V 6 bases and J 2 bases; bases outside gene matches: 10. Germline-derived CDR1 and CDR2 are MDHEN and SYDVKM.

V gene TRBV29-1 combines with J gene TRBJ2-7; 14 bases are shared with TRBD2. J was trimmed by 6 bases and V by 6 bases; bases with no gene match: 4. Germline V gene sequence: CDR1 SQVTM, CDR2 ANQGSEA. The CDR3 contains 13 residues. The CDR3 is CSVGLAGVAEQYF. The CDR3 DNA is TGCAGCGTGGGACTAGCGGGAGTAGCCGAGCAGTACTTC.